These T cell receptor beta chains were read from a single sample in a study of blood T cell repertoires in COVID-19. Generated by immunoSEQ multiplex PCR, the TCRdb table keeps only in-frame clones and is missing some. In the table there are a few hundred thousand clones, 84% of which are singletons. The sequenced sample consisted of PBMCs or T cells enriched from blood (not recorded which). The source of these receptors is a man between 45 and 60 years old who had recovered from COVID-19. Both conserved end residues are part of each CDR3. Each record gives: J gene, V gene, D gene, clone size, CDR3 DNA, CDR3 protein. The D gene is left open where the match is weak. Clone size is stated in some rows and not others, as once, few, many or a class when expanded.

J: TRBJ2-2
V: TRBV28
D: NA
size: NA
DNA: TGTGCCAGCGCCCCCTCGTATCGCGGCGGGGAGCTGTTTTTT
CDR3: CASAPSYRGGELFF

J: TRBJ2-1
V: TRBV10-2
D: NA
size: NA
DNA: TGCGCCAGCGGGAGCCTCGGGGGAGGTCGTGACAATGAGCAGTTCTTC
CDR3: CASGSLGGGRDNEQFF

J: TRBJ1-2
V: TRBV7-3
D: TRBD1
size: NA
DNA: TGTGCCAGCAGCCCCGGGAACAGGGGATTTGGCTACACCTTC
CDR3: CASSPGNRGFGYTF

J: TRBJ2-2
V: TRBV9
D: TRBD2
size: NA
DNA: TGTGCCAGCAGCGTAGCGGGACTAGCGGGAGGAAACACCGGGGAGCTGTTTTTT
CDR3: CASSVAGLAGGNTGELFF

J: TRBJ1-1
V: TRBV4-3
D: NA
size: NA
DNA: TGCGCCAGCAGCCAAGAGAAAGGGGGAACTGAAGCTTTCTTT
CDR3: CASSQEKGGTEAFF

J: TRBJ1-3
V: TRBV6-2/TRBV6-3
D: NA
size: few
DNA: TGTGCCAGCAGTTACTCGGGAGGATTAAACACCATATATTTT
CDR3: CASSYSGGLNTIYF

J: TRBJ2-7
V: TRBV7-6
D: TRBD2
size: NA
DNA: TGTGCCAGCAGCCTGGGGACTAGCGAGGAACCCTACGAGCAGTACTTC
CDR3: CASSLGTSEEPYEQYF

J: TRBJ1-2
V: TRBV20-1
D: TRBD1
size: NA
DNA: TGCAGTGCTAGTGAAGGGGGCTACTATGGCTACACCTTC
CDR3: CSASEGGYYGYTF

J: TRBJ2-1
V: TRBV6-1
D: TRBD2
size: NA
DNA: TGTGCCAGCAGTGAGCAAGGCGCTCGCGGGGGTACGTATGAGCAGTTCTTC
CDR3: CASSEQGARGGTYEQFF

J: TRBJ1-1
V: TRBV29-1
D: NA
size: NA
DNA: TGCAGCGTTCGAATAGCGAACACTGAAGCTTTCTTT
CDR3: CSVRIANTEAFF

J: TRBJ2-1
V: TRBV7-3
D: NA
size: NA
DNA: TGTGCCAGCAGCCTCGGGACCTACAATGAGCAGTTCTTC
CDR3: CASSLGTYNEQFF

J: TRBJ2-5
V: TRBV9
D: NA
size: NA
DNA: TGTGCCAGCAGCCCCCGATCGAGGACAGAAGAGACCCAGTACTTC
CDR3: CASSPRSRTEETQYF

J: TRBJ2-2
V: TRBV7-9
D: TRBD1
size: NA
DNA: TGTGCCAGCACCACAGGGGGGAACACCGGGGAGCTGTTTTTT
CDR3: CASTTGGNTGELFF

J: TRBJ2-1
V: TRBV30
D: NA
size: NA
DNA: TGTGCCTGGACCCTAGGCCGCAATGAGCAGTTCTTC
CDR3: CAWTLGRNEQFF

J: TRBJ2-7
V: TRBV28
D: TRBD1
size: NA
DNA: TGTGCCAGCAGAAGGACAGGACGGTACGAGCAGTACTTC
CDR3: CASRRTGRYEQYF

J: TRBJ1-5
V: TRBV11-2
D: NA
size: NA
DNA: TGTGCCAGCAGCTTAGATCTGGGCAGGGGAATAAATCAGCCCCAGCATTTT
CDR3: CASSLDLGRGINQPQHF

J: TRBJ2-1
V: TRBV24-1
D: NA
size: NA
DNA: TGTGCCACCAGTGACCGGACTGGGGACTTTCACAATGAGCAGTTCTTC
CDR3: CATSDRTGDFHNEQFF

J: TRBJ2-7
V: TRBV5-5
D: TRBD1
size: once
DNA: TGTGCCAGCAGTTCGGACAGGGGGGCTTTGCGTCCCTACGAGCAGTACTTC
CDR3: CASSSDRGALRPYEQYF